This T cell receptor beta chain stems from a study of blood T cell repertoires in COVID-19. CDR1 and CDR2 from the germline V gene are LNHNV and YYDKDF (reference sequence). This CDR3 comprises 14 residues. V was trimmed by 1 base and J by 7 bases, leaving 11 bases between them. Authors' analysis steps: Cell counts per sample came from amplifying reference gene primers. Sequenced by immunoSEQ multiplex PCR; TCRdb stores in-frame clones only, minus some. Clone size and the V and J calls come from that table; the DNA yielded D and trimming. Of 250,000 to 400,000 clones detected, approximately 88% appear once; the ten largest clones hold 1.5% to 2%.

The origin of this receptor is a woman between 25 and 40 years old with COVID-19, enrolled during active disease. The chain combines TRBV15 with TRBJ1-5, with D uncertain. The sample was peripheral blood. The CDR3 DNA reads TGTGCCACCAGCAGAGGACTAGCCCCCCAGCCCCAGCATTTT. Translating it yields CATSRGLAPQPQHF. Drawing the rest from reference TRBV15 and TRBJ1-5, the complete variable domain is DAMVIQNPRYQVTQFGKPVTLSCSQTLNHNVMYWYQQKSSQAPKLLFHYYDKDFNNEADTPDNFQSRRPNTSFCFLDIRSPGLGDTAMYLCATSRGLAPQPQHFGDGTRLSIL.